This T cell receptor (beta chain) appears in the sequencing data of a study of OX40 agonist ivuxolimab in advanced cancers. General study points: The study found that CD8+ T cells averaged more expanded clones than CD4+.

In the case of this clone: Its antigen remains unidentified.

Assay used: immunoSEQ multiplex PCR; TCRdb lists only in-frame clones, some missing. The sample carries nearly 110,000 clones, more than 85% recorded once. The clonotype originates from an adult with an advanced solid tumor such as melanoma, head and neck, liver or kidney cancer. Here the sequenced sample was CD4+ or CD8+ T cells sorted from blood, taken in a trial of the OX40 agonist ivuxolimab.

The CDR3: CASSLSGTFGNTIYF. The CDR3 DNA sequence: TGTGCCAGCAGTTTATCTGGGACCTTTGGAAACACCATATATTTT. This chain uses TRBV27 with TRBJ1-3; D perhaps matches TRBD1 (5 bases). The CDR3 runs to 15 residues. V lost 0 bases and J lost 3, with 9 bases in between. Germline CDR1 is MNHEY and CDR2 is SMNVEV (reference sequence).